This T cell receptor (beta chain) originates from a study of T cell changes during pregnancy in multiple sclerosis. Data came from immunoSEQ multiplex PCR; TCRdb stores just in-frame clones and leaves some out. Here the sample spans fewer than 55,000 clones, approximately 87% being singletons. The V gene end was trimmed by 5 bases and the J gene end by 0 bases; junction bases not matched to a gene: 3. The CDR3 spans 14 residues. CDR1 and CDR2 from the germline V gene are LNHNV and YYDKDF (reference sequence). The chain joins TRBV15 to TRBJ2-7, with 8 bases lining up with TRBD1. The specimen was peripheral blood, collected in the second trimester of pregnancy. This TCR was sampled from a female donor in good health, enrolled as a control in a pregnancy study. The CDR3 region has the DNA TGTGCCACCAGCCTACAGGGGGGCTCCTACGAGCAGTACTTC. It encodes CATSLQGGSYEQYF.